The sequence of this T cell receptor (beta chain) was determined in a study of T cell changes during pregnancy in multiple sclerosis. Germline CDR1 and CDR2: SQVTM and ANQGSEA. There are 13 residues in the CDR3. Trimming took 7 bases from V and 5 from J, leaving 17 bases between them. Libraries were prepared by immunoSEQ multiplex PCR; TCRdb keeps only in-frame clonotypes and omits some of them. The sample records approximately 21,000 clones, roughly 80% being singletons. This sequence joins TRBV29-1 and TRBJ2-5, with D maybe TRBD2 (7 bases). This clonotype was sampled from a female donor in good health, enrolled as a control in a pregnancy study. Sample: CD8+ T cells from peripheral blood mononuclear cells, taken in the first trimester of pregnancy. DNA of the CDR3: TGCAGCGCCGAGGGGGGGGTAGGGGAGACCCAGTACTTC. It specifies CSAEGGVGETQYF.